This TCR beta chain was documented in a study of OX40 agonist ivuxolimab in advanced cancers. This clone was seen a handful of times. The CDR3 sequence is 15 residues long. Unmatched junction bases numbered 0, after V lost 3 bases and J lost 1 base. Germline assignment: CDR1 SGHRS and CDR2 YFSETQ. Measured with immunoSEQ multiplex PCR; TCRdb has only the in-frame clones, and not every one. The sample has approximately 75,000 clones, 78% seen once. This receptor was obtained from an adult with an advanced solid tumor such as melanoma, head and neck, liver or kidney cancer. Sequenced here: CD4+ or CD8+ T cells sorted from blood, sampled in a trial of the OX40 agonist ivuxolimab. This chain joins TRBV5-1 and TRBJ2-2; 10 bases agree with TRBD1. CDR3 sequence (DNA): TGCGCCAGCAGCTGGGACAGGGGGAACACCGGGGAGCTGTTTTTT. Translated, it gives CASSWDRGNTGELFF.